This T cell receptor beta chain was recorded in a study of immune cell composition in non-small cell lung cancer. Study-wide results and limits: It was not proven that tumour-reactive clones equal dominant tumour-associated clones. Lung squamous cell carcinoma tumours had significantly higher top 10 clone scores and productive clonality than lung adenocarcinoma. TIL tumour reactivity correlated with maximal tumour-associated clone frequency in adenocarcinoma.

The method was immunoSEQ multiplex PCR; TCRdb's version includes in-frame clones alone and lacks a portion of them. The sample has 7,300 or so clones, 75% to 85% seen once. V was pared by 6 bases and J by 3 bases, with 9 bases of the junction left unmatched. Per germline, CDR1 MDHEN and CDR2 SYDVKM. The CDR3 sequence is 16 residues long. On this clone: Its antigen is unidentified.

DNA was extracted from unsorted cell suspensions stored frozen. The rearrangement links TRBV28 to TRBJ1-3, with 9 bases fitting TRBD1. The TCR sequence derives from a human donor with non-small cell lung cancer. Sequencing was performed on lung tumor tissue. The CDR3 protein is CASSLPGQGSGNTIYF. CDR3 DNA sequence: TGTGCCAGCAGCCTGCCGGGACAGGGAAGTGGAAACACCATATATTTT.